The clone carrying this T cell receptor (beta chain) was counted at least ten times. The data were obtained in a study of early T cells in non-severe SARS-CoV-2 infection. The CDR3 covers 21 residues. V lost 1 base and J lost 0, with 28 bases in between. The germline V gene encodes CDR1 KGHSH and CDR2 LQKENI. Via MiXCR, TCRdb re-called the 5' RACE reads, giving one row per CDR3 protein. The repertoire holds around 29,000 distinct CDR3 sequences, with 5% to 6% as singletons. The chain uses TRBV18 and TRBJ2-7; tentative D call: TRBD1 (6 bases). This clonotype was sampled from an adult who was a healthcare worker with PCR-confirmed SARS-CoV-2 infection or an uninfected control (not recorded which). Sample: whole blood. CDR3 nucleotide sequence: TGTGCCAGCTCACCACTCCAGTTTAGACCCCCGGGACAACTTAGCTCCTACGAGCAGTACTTC. It encodes CASSPLQFRPPGQLSSYEQYF.